This T cell receptor beta chain was profiled in a study of shared clonotypes between healthy human individuals. The germline gives CDR1 ENHRY, CDR2 SYGVKD. The ends were cut back, 2 bases at V and 0 bases at J, with 8 bases in the middle. CDR3 length: 15 amino acids. The authors ran the assay at deep level. Repertoires were generated with immunoSEQ multiplex PCR, while TCRdb's copy carries only in-frame clones and drops some. The sample has over 1.5 million clones, 98% seen once. Among the donors, all were Caucasian adults who lived in Nashville, Tennessee. Memory CD4+ cells were the fraction left after CD45RA+ naive selection.

The sequencing input was naive CD4+ T cells sorted from blood. Described subset: CD45RA+ positively selected. This receptor was obtained from a man aged 25 to 40 in good health. The rearrangement uses TRBV10-3 and TRBJ1-5; D remains unclear. This CDR3 reads CAISENGDSNQPQHF. DNA of the CDR3: TGTGCCATCAGTGAGAACGGAGATAGCAATCAGCCCCAGCATTTT.